The 20 T cell receptor beta chains reported below all come from one sample, sequenced in a study of blood T cell repertoires in COVID-19. Here immunoSEQ multiplex PCR was the method, and the copy in TCRdb shows in-frame clones only, minus some. The sample includes roughly 270,000 clones, 85% of them seen just once. The sequenced material came from PBMCs or T cells enriched from blood (not recorded which). The receptors were gathered from a woman aged 45-65 years who had recovered from COVID-19.

The V call is TRBV3-1 (or the pseudogene TRBV3-2), the J call TRBJ2-7; possibly TRBD2 for D (5 bases). V was shortened by 4 bases and J by 0 bases, with 10 bases between the two germline ends. CDR1 is LGHDT, CDR2 YNNKEL, per germline (reference sequence). The length of the CDR3 is 14 residues. The CDR3: CASSRGQSSYEQYF. The CDR3 DNA follows: TGTGCCAGCAGCCGCGGGCAGAGCTCCTACGAGCAGTACTTC.

This clone was found many times. The rearrangement links TRBV7-2 to TRBJ1-5; TRBD1 is a possible D gene (5 bases). There are 13 residues in the CDR3. Germline V gene data show CDR1 as SGHTA and CDR2 as FQGNSA. Trimming shortened V by 5 bases and J by 9 bases, and 14 bases separated the two germline ends. The CDR3 protein is CASSHDRTTPQHF. DNA for the CDR3: TGTGCCAGCAGCCACGACCGGACAACGCCCCAGCATTTT. Variable domain in full (rest from reference TRBV7-2 and TRBJ1-5): GAGVSQSPSNKVTEKGKDVELRCDPISGHTALYWYRQSLGQGLEFLIYFQGNSAPDKSGLPSDRFSAERTGGSVSTLTIQRTQQEDSAVYLCASSHDRTTPQHFGDGTRLSIL.

The chain has TRBV19 and TRBJ2-7; 9 nucleotides agree with TRBD1. Trimming removed 1 base from V and 2 bases from J; junction bases left unmatched: 9. The V gene's germline CDR1 is LNHDA and CDR2 SQIVND (reference sequence). This CDR3 region has 17 residues. The CDR3 loop is CASSIGPPGQGPYEQYF. The CDR3 DNA is TGTGCCAGTAGTATAGGACCCCCGGGACAGGGTCCCTACGAGCAGTACTTC.

This clone was counted only a few times. V usage is TRBV6-1 and J usage is TRBJ1-5; D is perhaps TRBD1 (6 bases). The CDR3 sequence is 15 residues long. Germline-derived CDR1 and CDR2 are MNHNS and SASEGT. Trimming removed 1 base at V and 2 bases at J, with 9 bases between. The CDR3 DNA follows: TGTGCCAGCAGTGAAGTGGCAGGGGGCAATCAGCCCCAGCATTTT. Translating gives CASSEVAGGNQPQHF.

The chain has TRBV25-1 and TRBJ1-1; D call uncertain. Trimming left V 1 base short and J 11 bases short, with 17 bases between. In germline, CDR1 is MGHDK, CDR2 SYGVNS. The CDR3 has 14 residues. This CDR3 reads CASSESRIGGEAFF. The CDR3 nucleotides read TGTGCCAGCAGTGAATCTCGGATCGGTGGGGAGGCTTTCTTT. The whole variable domain, remainder taken from reference TRBV25-1 and TRBJ1-1, is EADIYQTPRYLVIGTGKKITLECSQTMGHDKMYWYQQDPGMELHLIHYSYGVNSTEKGDLSSESTVSRIRTEHFPLTLESARPSHTSQYLCASSESRIGGEAFFGQGTRLTVV.

This rearrangement joins TRBV18 to TRBJ1-1; D uncertain. The germline V gene encodes CDR1 KGHSH and CDR2 LQKENI. The CDR3 runs 13 residues. V dropped 8 bases and J dropped 8 bases, with 18 bases sitting between them. CDR3 in amino acids: CASPYLKSCEAFF. For the CDR3, the DNA is TGTGCCAGCCCCTATCTTAAGTCCTGCGAAGCTTTCTTT.

V and J are TRBV11-2 and TRBJ2-5; weak D call: TRBD1 (7 bases). Germline values: CDR1 SGHAT, CDR2 FQNNGV. The length of the CDR3 is 14 residues. Trimming left V 4 bases short and J 5 bases short, with 14 bases between. CDR3 nucleotides: TGTGCCAGCAGCTCTAGCTCAGGGGGGGAGACCCAGTACTTC. Amino acids: CASSSSSGGETQYF.

The chain employs TRBV7-8 and TRBJ1-6; D ambiguous. Germline values: CDR1 SGHVS, CDR2 FQNEAQ. The germline V and J ends were trimmed by 0 bases and 5 bases, with 5 bases remaining between them. CDR3 size: 14 residues. The CDR3 sequence: CASSLAADNSPLHF. Written as DNA, the CDR3 is TGTGCCAGCAGCTTAGCGGCCGATAATTCACCCCTCCACTTT.

This clone was seen only once. The chain has TRBV29-1 and TRBJ1-2, with 10 bases matching TRBD1. Germline values: CDR1 SQVTM, CDR2 ANQGSEA. The J segment lost 8 bases and the V segment lost 7 bases, leaving 10 bases of the junction unmatched. There are 13 residues in the CDR3. CDR3 DNA: TGCAGCGCTCGGGGGACAGGGGAAGGCGGCTACACCTTC. Encoded protein: CSARGTGEGGYTF.

The rearrangement uses TRBV18 and TRBJ2-1, with 10 bases that match TRBD1. The trim removed 3 bases at V and 7 bases at J, leaving 6 bases unmatched. Germline V gene lookup returns CDR1 KGHSH and CDR2 LQKENI. The CDR3 covers 15 residues. CDR3 in amino acids: CASSPGQGVWNEQFF. The CDR3 DNA reads TGTGCCAGCTCACCTGGACAGGGGGTCTGGAATGAGCAGTTCTTC.

CDR3 sequence: CASTLGQGVGYTF. CDR3 sequence (DNA): TGTGCCAGCACCCTGGGCCAGGGGGTTGGCTACACCTTC. The rearrangement links TRBV2 to TRBJ1-2; 7 bases align to TRBD1. Germline loops: CDR1 SNHLY, CDR2 FYNNEI. This CDR3 spans 13 amino acids. V was clipped by 7 bases and J by 7 bases; unmatched bases: 9.

This chain uses TRBV9 with TRBJ1-2, with D perhaps matching TRBD1 (6 bases). V lost 4 bases and J 3 bases, leaving 16 bases between the germline ends. Germline assignment: CDR1 SGDLS and CDR2 YYNGEE. This CDR3 region has 15 residues. The CDR3 nucleotides read TGTGCCAGCAGCCGGGGGGCGTCTCTAGACTATGGCTACACCTTC. The encoded protein is CASSRGASLDYGYTF.

This clone was detected only a few times. The gene calls are TRBV3-1 (or the pseudogene TRBV3-2) and TRBJ1-5; TRBD1 is a possible D gene (5 bases). Germline CDR1 is LGHDT and CDR2 is YNNKEL (reference sequence). This CDR3 is 13 amino acids long. Deletions cut 2 bases from V and 4 bases from J, with 6 bases between. Here the CDR3 reads CASSQTGNQPQHF. Here the CDR3 DNA reads TGTGCCAGCAGCCAAACAGGAAATCAGCCCCAGCATTTT.

V is TRBV7-2 and J is TRBJ2-3; D not certain. The CDR3 loop spans 16 amino acids. Germline V gives CDR1 SGHTA, CDR2 FQGNSA. V was clipped by 2 bases and J by 2 bases, with 14 bases between them. CDR3 in DNA: TGTGCCAGCAGCTTAAAATTCCTCAGATACACAGATACGCAGTATTTT. Residues: CASSLKFLRYTDTQYF.

The chain combines TRBV7-9 with TRBJ1-4, with a tentative D call TRBD1 (6 bases). V lost 4 bases and J 0 bases, leaving 9 bases between the germline ends. The V gene's germline CDR1 is SEHNR and CDR2 FQNEAQ (reference sequence). This CDR3 spans 15 amino acids. The CDR3 sequence: CASSSNRATNEKLFF. The CDR3 nucleotides read TGTGCCAGCAGCTCAAACAGGGCAACTAATGAAAAACTGTTTTTT.

The chain employs TRBV11-2 and TRBJ2-1, with D possibly being TRBD2 (6 bases). The CDR3 loop spans 14 amino acids. The V gene's germline CDR1 is SGHAT and CDR2 FQNNGV. V dropped 5 bases and J dropped 7 bases, with 15 bases sitting between them. The CDR3 spells CASSRDFLYNEQFF. The CDR3 bases are TGTGCCAGCAGCCGGGACTTCCTTTATAATGAGCAGTTCTTC.

This clone came up once. The chain has TRBV7-3 and TRBJ1-1; 8 bases fit TRBD1. Germline loops: CDR1 SGHTA, CDR2 FQGTGA. The CDR3 contains 13 residues. With 10 bases clipped from V and 4 bases from J, the junction kept 8 bases outside the gene matches. This CDR3 is CATSQGAGTEAFF. CDR3 nucleotides: TGTGCCACCTCGCAGGGGGCTGGCACTGAAGCTTTCTTT.

The V call is TRBV29-1, the J call TRBJ1-2, with D unclear. The CDR3 covers 11 residues. With 2 bases removed from V and 8 bases from J, the gap between germline ends came to 9 bases. Germline CDR1 and CDR2: SQVTM and ANQGSEA. The CDR3 reads CSVEIGEGYTF. The CDR3 DNA follows: TGCAGCGTTGAAATCGGGGAGGGCTACACCTTC.

The chain joins TRBV29-1 to TRBJ1-1; D is perhaps TRBD1 (5 bases). This CDR3 contains 12 residues. V was cut by 8 bases and J by 5 bases, with 15 bases left in between. Germline V lookup: CDR1 SQVTM, CDR2 ANQGSEA. The CDR3: CSSSGGWTEAFF. CDR3 coding DNA: TGCAGCAGTTCGGGGGGGTGGACTGAAGCTTTCTTT.

Here the CDR3 reads CASRAPGYEQYF. The CDR3 nucleotides are TGTGCCAGCAGAGCTCCAGGGTACGAGCAGTACTTC. The chain joins TRBV2 to TRBJ2-7; D is possibly TRBD1 (5 bases). Germline assignment: CDR1 SNHLY and CDR2 FYNNEI. The CDR3 sequence is 12 residues long. V lost 6 bases, J lost 4 bases, and 10 bases lay in between.